Listed below are T cell receptor beta chains from one sample, sequenced in a study of blood T cell repertoires in COVID-19. Clones were sequenced by immunoSEQ multiplex PCR, and TCRdb holds only the in-frame ones, with some missing. There are 250,000 to 300,000 clones in the sample; roughly 91% occur only once, and less than 3.5% lies in the top ten. The specimen sequenced was PBMCs or T cells enriched from blood (not recorded which). The origin of the receptors is a woman aged 50 to 65 who had been exposed to COVID-19. Each CDR3 is given without its conserved first and last residue.

J | V | CDR3
TRBJ2-1 | TRBV19 | ASSSSGGAFNEQF
TRBJ1-5 | TRBV2 | ASSEALQGPNQPQH
TRBJ2-7 | TRBV14 | ASSQVSGWSSYEQY
TRBJ1-2 | TRBV29-1 | SVSPRLAPDYGYT
TRBJ1-2 | TRBV3-1/TRBV3-2 | ASSQSPSGYT
TRBJ1-2 | TRBV5-1 | ASSFRDREADGYT
TRBJ2-1 | TRBV19 | ASRTSGGAYEQF
TRBJ2-2 | TRBV28 | ASSTTTGANTGELF
TRBJ1-2 | TRBV11-2 | ASSTLKGPFYGYT
TRBJ1-6 | TRBV5-6 | ASSLEGVTSLH
TRBJ2-7 | TRBV11-2 | ATTGGRGQY
TRBJ1-1 | TRBV27 | ASTDGQTMNTEAF
TRBJ2-5 | TRBV11-2 | ASSRGLGETQY
TRBJ1-6 | TRBV6-5 | ASSLDRAYNSPLH
TRBJ1-6 | TRBV2 | ASSEQGLSSYNSPLH
TRBJ2-1 | TRBV4-2 | ASSQDFGADEQF
TRBJ2-4 | TRBV5-4 | ASSWDSTKNIQY
TRBJ1-1 | TRBV6-6 | ASSPTGQGNTEAF
TRBJ2-1 | TRBV10-3 | AIKVASGGGEQF
TRBJ1-4 | TRBV3-1/TRBV3-2 | ASSLTWTGSGEKLF
TRBJ1-6 | TRBV18 | ASSPQPGQGPHSSYNSPLH
TRBJ1-1 | TRBV7-2 | ASSPDRTRNTEAF
TRBJ2-6 | TRBV3-1/TRBV3-2 | ASSRTGGVGGANVLT
TRBJ2-5 | TRBV11-2 | ASSLVWGLAGHQETQY
TRBJ2-2 | TRBV10-3 | AISPDLTGELF
TRBJ1-1 | TRBV11-2 | ASSFSRPRPGTEAF
TRBJ1-1 | TRBV3-1/TRBV3-2 | ASSLVEGRNTEAF
TRBJ1-4 | TRBV30 | AWKQGAGEKLF
TRBJ1-3 | TRBV10-3 | AISATTGNTIY
TRBJ1-6 | TRBV5-1 | ASSLAGQVYSPLH
TRBJ1-2 | TRBV19 | ASRLTGVYYGYT
TRBJ1-1 | TRBV19 | ASSISGDVTEAF
TRBJ2-2 | TRBV7-2 | ASSLNFAVLF
TRBJ2-5 | TRBV19 | ASSIGGGVAETQY
TRBJ1-5 | TRBV7-2 | ASSFSDRNQPQH
TRBJ2-5 | TRBV19 | ASSSPSGGVQETQY
TRBJ2-1 | TRBV6-1 | ASSEPRGYNEQF
TRBJ2-2 | TRBV11-3 | ASSAGDTGELF
TRBJ2-1 | TRBV7-9 | ASSFFRDRGKNEQF
TRBJ2-7 | TRBV6-5 | ASSYSMGGSYEQY
TRBJ2-7 | TRBV5-1 | ASPTGEGYEQY
TRBJ1-4 | TRBV19 | ASSSLGGKEKLF
TRBJ1-5 | TRBV28 | ASSSSGGYKPQH
TRBJ1-5 | TRBV12-3/TRBV12-4 | ASSLSQNQPQH
TRBJ1-2 | TRBV21-1 | ASSKALKGLHYGYT
TRBJ1-2 | TRBV3-1/TRBV3-2 | ASSRSAGAGGYT
TRBJ1-5 | TRBV6-5 | ASESPGQGHQPQH
TRBJ2-7 | TRBV18 | ASSGTGTYEQY